This TCR beta chain stems from a study of T cells in Graves' hyperthyroidism and ophthalmopathy. The study's findings and limits: Ophthalmopathy was told apart from stable hyperthyroidism by a 13 V-J model. The model forecast ophthalmopathy, anticipating it by a median roughly 6 months before onset.

This clonotype was recorded at least ten times. Its antigen is not identified. Looked up from germline, CDR1 is LGHDT and CDR2 is YNNKEL (reference sequence). The length of the CDR3 is 14 residues. Trimming removed 1 base at V and 7 bases at J, with 13 bases between. TCR beta CDR3 sequences were amplified from RNA transcripts. First-round RT-PCR of the TCR CDR3 relied on the HTBI primer set. TCRdb re-called the multiplex PCR reads through MiXCR, storing one row per CDR3 protein. This table has roughly 300,000 distinct CDR3 sequences, 14% appearing once. Calling Graves' hyperthyroidism stable meant ophthalmopathy did not progress within 18 months.

The TCR was taken from a woman between 25 and 40 years old with Graves' hyperthyroidism. The chain recombines TRBV3-1 with TRBJ2-5; D is uncertain. Sequencing used blood. The CDR3, as DNA: TGTGCCAGCAGCCAAGCCCATACCAGAAGGACCCAGTACTTC. Residues: CASSQAHTRRTQYF.